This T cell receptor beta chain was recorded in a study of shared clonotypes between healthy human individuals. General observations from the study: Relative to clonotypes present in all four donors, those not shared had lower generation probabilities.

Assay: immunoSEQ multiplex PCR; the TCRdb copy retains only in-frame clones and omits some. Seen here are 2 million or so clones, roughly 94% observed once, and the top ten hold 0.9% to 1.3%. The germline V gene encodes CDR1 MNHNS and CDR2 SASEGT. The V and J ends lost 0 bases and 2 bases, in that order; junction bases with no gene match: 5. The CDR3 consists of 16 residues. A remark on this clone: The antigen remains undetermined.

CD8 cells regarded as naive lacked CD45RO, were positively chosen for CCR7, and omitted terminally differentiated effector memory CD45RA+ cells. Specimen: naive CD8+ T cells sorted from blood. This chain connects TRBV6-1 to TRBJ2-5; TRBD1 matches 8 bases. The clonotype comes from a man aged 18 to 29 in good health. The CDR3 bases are TGTGCCAGCAGTGAAGCCGGGACAGGATTACAAGAGACCCAGTACTTC. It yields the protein CASSEAGTGLQETQYF.